Included here is one T cell receptor (beta chain) sequence, with context. Its antigen has not been determined. The record has no base qualities; no much larger clone is one base away. The time point label of this sample denotes: persistent/refractory GD, antithyroid drugs over 5 years with positive TRAb. For both TCR sequencing and RNA sequencing, RNA was extracted from PBMCs using TRIzol. Graves' disease was diagnosed according to American Thyroid Association guidelines. Patients were recruited from an endocrinology department in Xi'an, China. Each patient gave 9 to 10 milliliters of peripheral blood, collected in an EDTA anticoagulant tube. PBMCs were isolated by Ficoll Paque Plus density gradient separation without further T cell sorting. RNA quality was checked with an Agilent 2100 Bioanalyzer and agarose gel, and concentration with a NanoDrop 2000. CDR3 length: 21 amino acids, cysteine to phenylalanine. The entry retains the CDR3 DNA only, 63 bases that are in frame from base 1. Reading the germline V gene gives CDR1 SGHDT and CDR2 YYEEEE. Clipping removes 1 base from V and 2 bases from J, with 14 as the unmatched junction base count.

The library came from multiplex PCR. Sequencing was carried out with an Illumina HiSeq 4000. iRepertoire HTBI primers and Arm-PCR amplification of CDR3 regions were used to construct TCR beta libraries. PCR products were gel purified before sequencing. Per the authors' processing: Gene usage analysis of CDR3 amino acid clonotypes relied on the 60 to 65 TRBV and 15 or so TRBJ segments identified across samples. COPE and FqMerger were used to merge the filtered high-quality paired reads into contigs. BLAST was used to align contigs to IMGT TRBV, TRBD and TRBJ reference genes, and CDR3 was defined according to IMGT. Clonotypes above 0.1% frequency were classified as highly expanded clones. Repertoire diversity was measured by Shannon entropy, and V-J evenness by the Gini coefficient. Clonotypes shared by more than one individual were considered public. The raw public reads went through TCRdb reprocessing: fastp at Q25, MiXCR clone calling, in-frame beta chains kept. Records with the same CDR3 protein are collapsed into one entry carrying the most frequent genes and DNA. These V and J calls rely on TCRdb rather than the paper's analysis. The sample includes approximately 400,000 distinct CDR3 sequences, with around 24% observed a single time. Of the sample, about a quarter falls within the top ten clones.

This entry is derived from a study of regulatory T cells in long-lasting Graves disease listed by TCRdb under 2021. Regarding the complete study: Persistent Graves' disease meant more than 5 years of antithyroid drug treatment with TSH receptor autoantibodies that stayed positive. The study was conducted in China and was registered as a clinical trial. Persistent Graves' disease patients in the clinical cohort had taken antithyroid drugs for roughly ten years on average. Peripheral blood TCR sequencing and RNA sequencing compared persistent Graves' disease patients with newly diagnosed Graves' disease patients. A total of around 35 samples were covered by TCR sequencing, comprising some 13 persistent and 20 or so newly diagnosed Graves' disease patients. Study-wide conclusions, independent of this receptor: Compared with newly diagnosed patients, persistent Graves' disease patients had lower TCR Shannon entropy and fewer highly expanded clones, which suggests clonal expansion. The authors acknowledged the small sample size as a limitation that may reduce accuracy. TRBV28, TRBJ1-2 and TRBJ2-5 were preferentially used in persistent disease, while TRBV20-1 and TRBJ2-1 were favored in newly diagnosed disease. More public clonotypes were shared among persistent patients (roughly 2,900) than among newly diagnosed patients (just under 1,000). Sequencing and analysis were restricted to the TCR beta chain. Only peripheral blood was studied, because thyroid tissue, the primary lesion, was inaccessible.

The TCR comes from a female donor with Graves disease. Sequenced here: peripheral blood mononuclear cells (PBMCs), sampled when the disease was refractory, from a patient treated with antithyroid drugs. The V and J genes are TRBV5-6 and TRBJ2-1, with TRBD2 identical over 14 junction bases. Here the CDR3 is given as CASSLPLRLAGGPGTYNEQFF. The nucleotide sequence reads as follows: TGTGCCAGCAGCTTGCCCCTAAGACTAGCGGGAGGGCCTGGAACCTACAATGAGCAGTTCTTC.